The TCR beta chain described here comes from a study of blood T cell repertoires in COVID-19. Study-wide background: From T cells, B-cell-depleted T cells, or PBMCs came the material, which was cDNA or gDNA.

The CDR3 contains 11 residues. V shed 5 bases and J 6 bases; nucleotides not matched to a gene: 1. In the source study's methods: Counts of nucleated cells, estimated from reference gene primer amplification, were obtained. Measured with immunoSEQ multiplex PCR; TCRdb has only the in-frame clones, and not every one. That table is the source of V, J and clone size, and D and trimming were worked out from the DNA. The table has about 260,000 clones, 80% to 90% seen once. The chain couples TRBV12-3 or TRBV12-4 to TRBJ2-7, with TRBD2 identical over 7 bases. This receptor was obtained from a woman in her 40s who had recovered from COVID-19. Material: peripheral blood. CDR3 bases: TGTGCCAGCAGTCCGGGAGGCGAGCAGTACTTC. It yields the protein CASSPGGEQYF.